The 15 T cell receptor beta chains listed next were all sequenced from one sample in a study of blood T cell repertoires in COVID-19. Only in-frame clones appear in the TCRdb table, and some are missing; sequencing was by immunoSEQ multiplex PCR. This table holds about 190,000 clones, approximately 80% found once. Material for sequencing was peripheral blood. These receptors originate from a human donor in a cohort sampled during active COVID-19.

The rearrangement uses TRBV9 and TRBJ2-2; 10 bases are a match to TRBD2. Trimming at V came to 2 bases and at J to 0 bases, leaving 4 bases not matched to a gene. CDR1 SGDLS and CDR2 YYNGEE come from the germline V gene. This CDR3 is built from 17 residues. This CDR3 reads CASSVPSGGSNTGELFF. The DNA of the CDR3 is TGTGCCAGCAGCGTGCCTAGCGGGGGCTCGAACACCGGGGAGCTGTTTTTT.

This clone is a singleton in its sample. The rearrangement links TRBV7-9 to TRBJ1-3, with TRBD1 identical over 11 bases. The V and J ends lost 5 bases and 7 bases, in that order; junction bases with no gene match: 4. Looked up from germline, CDR1 is SEHNR and CDR2 is FQNEAQ (reference sequence). CDR3 length: 14 amino acids. The DNA for the CDR3 is TGTGCCAGCAGCGCGGGACAGGGGGGGAACACCATATATTTT. The encoded protein is CASSAGQGGNTIYF.

Concerning this clone itself: Other DNA sequences in this sample translate to the same CDR3. The genes are TRBV6-2 or TRBV6-3 and TRBJ1-1, with D possibly matching TRBD1 (6 bases). The CDR3 is made up of 11 amino acids. Germline CDR1 MNHEY, CDR2 SVGEGT. The V end lost 6 bases, the J end lost 5 bases, and 7 bases lay between the germline ends. The DNA for the CDR3 is TGTGCCAGCAGCCAGGGGACTGAAGCTTTCTTT. Translated, it gives CASSQGTEAFF.

The chain employs TRBV18 and TRBJ2-3; D gene unclear. CDR1 and CDR2 (germline): KGHSH, LQKENI. The V gene lost 6 bases and the J gene lost 1 base, with 8 bases spanning the gap. The CDR3 sequence is 13 residues long. The CDR3 sequence is CASSLTGTDTQYF. CDR3 nucleotides: TGTGCCAGCTCCCTCACGGGCACAGATACGCAGTATTTT.

The chain combines TRBV25-1 with TRBJ2-7; 10 bases align to TRBD2. CDR3 length: 14 amino acids. J gave up 3 bases and V 4 bases, and 3 bases lay outside the gene matches. The germline CDR1 and CDR2 sequences are MGHDK and SYGVNS. The CDR3 DNA sequence: TGTGCCAGCAGTGGGGCTAGCGGGGGCTACGAGCAGTACTTC. Translation: CASSGASGGYEQYF.

The chain joins TRBV3-1 (or the pseudogene TRBV3-2) to TRBJ1-2, with D maybe TRBD1 (6 bases). This CDR3 region has 15 residues. Germline CDR1 reads LGHDT; CDR2 reads YNNKEL (reference sequence). V was pared by 1 base and J by 2 bases, with 11 bases between. The CDR3 DNA follows: TGTGCCAGCAGCCAAGTTTCCAGGGGAAACTATGGCTACACCTTC. It translates to CASSQVSRGNYGYTF.

The chain has TRBV5-1 and TRBJ1-3; the D gene is possibly TRBD1 (5 bases). The CDR3 is made up of 15 amino acids. Germline CDR1 and CDR2: SGHRS and YFSETQ. Trimming shortened V by 1 base and J by 0 bases, and 8 bases separated the two germline ends. CDR3 bases: TGCGCCAGCAGCTTGAGTAGGGGCTCTGGAAACACCATATATTTT. Its translation: CASSLSRGSGNTIYF.

The chain uses TRBV7-9 and TRBJ2-1, with D unresolved. Trimming removed 5 bases at V and 9 bases at J, with 8 bases between. The CDR3 sequence is 11 residues long. Germline loops: CDR1 SEHNR, CDR2 FQNEAQ (reference sequence). This CDR3 reads CASSIVGEQFF. The CDR3 region has the DNA TGTGCCAGCAGCATAGTCGGTGAGCAGTTCTTC.

The chain couples TRBV7-8 to TRBJ2-1; D possibly corresponds to TRBD2 (6 bases). Germline V lookup: CDR1 SGHVS, CDR2 FQNEAQ. The CDR3 totals 15 residues. V shed 4 bases and J shed 5 bases, with 15 bases lying between them. The CDR3 DNA is TGTGCCAGCAGCTCCGATCGGGACTTCGACAATGAGCAGTTCTTC. Translation: CASSSDRDFDNEQFF.

The genes are TRBV11-2 and TRBJ1-1; 8 bases are a match to TRBD1. J was trimmed by 6 bases and V by 6 bases; bases with no gene match: 6. Germline CDR1 reads SGHAT; CDR2 reads FQNNGV. There are 13 residues in the CDR3. This chain's CDR3 is CASRVRGQSEAFF. The CDR3 DNA sequence: TGTGCCAGCAGAGTCAGGGGGCAGTCTGAAGCTTTCTTT.

The chain is built from TRBV24-1 and TRBJ2-5; a possible D gene is TRBD2 (6 bases). The V gene's germline CDR1 is KGHDR and CDR2 SFDVKD. CDR3 length equals 13 residues. With 5 bases removed from V and 4 bases from J, the gap between germline ends came to 10 bases. CDR3 loop: CATSAVGGETQYF. CDR3 nucleotide sequence: TGTGCCACCAGTGCGGTGGGAGGAGAGACCCAGTACTTC.

The sample holds a few counts of this clone. CDR3 in amino acids: CATSDFQSGELFF. The CDR3 nucleotides are TGTGCCACCAGTGATTTTCAATCCGGGGAGCTGTTTTTT. The V and J genes are TRBV24-1 and TRBJ2-2; D unclear. V shed 1 base and J shed 6 bases, with 5 bases lying between them. The CDR3 is 13 residues long. The germline CDR1 and CDR2 sequences are KGHDR and SFDVKD.

This clone was detected a few times. V usage is TRBV11-2 and J usage is TRBJ2-1; 9 bases are a match to TRBD2. Germline-derived CDR1 and CDR2 are SGHAT and FQNNGV. V lost 0 bases and J lost 5; bases outside the gene matches: 8. The CDR3 totals 17 residues. The CDR3: CASSLDIRLAGDNEQFF. The DNA of the CDR3 is TGTGCCAGCAGCTTAGATATTAGGTTAGCGGGGGACAATGAGCAGTTCTTC.

The chain recombines TRBV7-7 with TRBJ2-3; D gene ambiguous. The germline CDR1 and CDR2 sequences are SSHAT and FNYEAQ (reference sequence). The V and J ends lost 1 base and 4 bases respectively, with 9 bases between them. The CDR3 is made up of 14 amino acids. This CDR3 reads CASSLGLAPDTQYF. In nucleotides, the CDR3 is TGTGCCAGCAGCTTAGGGTTAGCACCAGATACGCAGTATTTT.

This chain connects TRBV6-5 to TRBJ1-1, with unresolved D. Deletions cut 0 bases from V and 1 base from J, with 12 bases between. Germline V lookup: CDR1 MNHEY, CDR2 SVGAGI. This CDR3 has 16 residues. The CDR3 DNA sequence: TGTGCCAGCAGTTACTCCGGACTGGTTCCGAACACTGAAGCTTTCTTT. It is translated as CASSYSGLVPNTEAFF.